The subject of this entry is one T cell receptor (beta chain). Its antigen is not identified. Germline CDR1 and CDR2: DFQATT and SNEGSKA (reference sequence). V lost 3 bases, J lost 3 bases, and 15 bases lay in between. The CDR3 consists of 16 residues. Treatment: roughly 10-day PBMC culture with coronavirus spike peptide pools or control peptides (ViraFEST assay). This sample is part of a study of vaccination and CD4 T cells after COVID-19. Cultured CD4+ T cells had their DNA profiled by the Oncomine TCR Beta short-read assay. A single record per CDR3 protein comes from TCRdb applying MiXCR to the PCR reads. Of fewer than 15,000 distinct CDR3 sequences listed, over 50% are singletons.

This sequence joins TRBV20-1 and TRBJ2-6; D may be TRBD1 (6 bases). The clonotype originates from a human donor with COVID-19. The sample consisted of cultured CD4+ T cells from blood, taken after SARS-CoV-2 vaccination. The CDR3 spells CSASRQQGVGANVLTF. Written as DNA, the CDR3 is TGCAGTGCTAGTAGACAACAGGGAGTTGGGGCCAACGTCCTGACTTTC.